What follows are 30 T cell receptor beta chains derived from one specimen sequenced in a study of persistence of HIV-infected CD4 T cells. The libraries were made with immunoSEQ version 4 in survey mode. Data came from immunoSEQ multiplex PCR; TCRdb stores just in-frame clones and leaves some out. The profile shows about 13,000 clones, roughly 71% of them singletons. Stimulation used approximately 9.6 ug/mL lysate from CMV-infected fibroblasts. CD4+ T cells upregulating both CD40 ligand and CD69 were sorted as responding cells. These TCRs are of unknown antigen specificity. Specimen: CD4+ T cells sorted from PBMCs after roughly 20-hour stimulation, collected from a patient who received antiretroviral therapy. These receptors originate from an adult man with HIV who was CMV-seropositive.

The V and J genes are TRBV15 and TRBJ2-2, with D possibly being TRBD1 (5 bases). In germline, CDR1 is LNHNV, CDR2 YYDKDF (reference sequence). This CDR3 is built from 16 residues. The ends were cut back, 1 base at V and 7 bases at J, with 16 bases in the middle. The CDR3 DNA follows: TGTGCCACCAGCAGAGGTTTCAGGGATTGGAACGGGGAGCTGTTTTTT. It translates to CATSRGFRDWNGELFF.

This clone counts as medium-sized (0.01 to 0.1%). The V and J genes are TRBV9 and TRBJ2-3; no clear D. This CDR3 spans 15 amino acids. Germline V gives CDR1 SGDLS, CDR2 YYNGEE. The V end lost 1 base, the J end lost 2 bases, and 11 bases lay between the germline ends. Here the CDR3 reads CASSVRPTLTDTQYF. As DNA, the CDR3 is TGTGCCAGCAGCGTAAGGCCGACCCTCACAGATACGCAGTATTTT.

This chain connects TRBV5-8 to TRBJ1-6, with a possible D match to TRBD1 (5 bases). Germline V gives CDR1 SGHTS, CDR2 YDEGEE. The CDR3 loop spans 14 amino acids. V lost 0 bases, J lost 7 bases, and 8 bases lay in between. The CDR3 coding sequence is TGTGCCAGCAGCTTGGTGGCAGGGAATTCACCCCTCCACTTT. This sequence encodes CASSLVAGNSPLHF.

The rearrangement links TRBV3-1 (or the pseudogene TRBV3-2) to TRBJ1-1, with 7 bases lining up with TRBD1. This CDR3 has 14 amino acids. The germline CDR1 and CDR2 sequences are LGHDT and YNNKEL (reference sequence). The J segment lost 1 base and the V segment lost 7 bases, leaving 6 bases of the junction unmatched. CDR3 region: CASTRQGGNTEAFF. The CDR3 DNA reads TGTGCCAGCACCCGGCAGGGGGGGAACACTGAAGCTTTCTTT.

The V and J genes are TRBV19 and TRBJ1-1, with D maybe TRBD1 (6 bases). The CDR3 runs to 13 residues. The germline V gene encodes CDR1 LNHDA and CDR2 SQIVND (reference sequence). V lost 10 bases and J 1 base, leaving 13 bases between the germline ends. CDR3 nucleotide sequence: TGTGCCACTCGACAGGAATGGAACACTGAAGCTTTCTTT. Encoded protein: CATRQEWNTEAFF.

The rearrangement joins TRBV15 to TRBJ1-2; no clear D gene. The germline V and J ends were trimmed by 1 base and 0 bases, with 12 bases remaining between them. CDR1 and CDR2 from the germline V gene are LNHNV and YYDKDF (reference sequence). The CDR3 runs 16 residues. CDR3 residues: CATSRGAANPNYGYTF. Here the CDR3 DNA reads TGTGCCACCAGCAGAGGGGCGGCAAATCCTAACTATGGCTACACCTTC.

The chain joins TRBV11-2 to TRBJ2-3; no clear D. This CDR3 region has 13 residues. Germline CDR1 SGHAT, CDR2 FQNNGV. Trimming shortened V by 5 bases and J by 4 bases, and 10 bases separated the two germline ends. Here the CDR3 reads CASSALRADTQYF. DNA of the CDR3: TGTGCCAGCAGCGCACTTCGGGCAGATACGCAGTATTTT.

V and J are TRBV5-1 and TRBJ1-1; tentative D call: TRBD1 (5 bases). The CDR3 is 15 residues long. The V and J ends lost 4 bases and 3 bases respectively, with 16 bases between them. The germline V gene encodes CDR1 SGHRS and CDR2 YFSETQ. The DNA for the CDR3 is TGCGCCAGCAGCGTAGGACACGGCCAGGACACTGAAGCTTTCTTT. Translated: CASSVGHGQDTEAFF.

The chain combines TRBV5-1 with TRBJ1-1; 8 nucleotides line up with TRBD1. Trimming cost V 7 bases and J 5 bases; bases outside gene matches: 7. The CDR3 is made up of 13 amino acids. Germline V gene sequence: CDR1 SGHRS, CDR2 YFSETQ. The CDR3 nucleotides are TGCGCCAGCCATCAGGGGGCGACGACTGAAGCTTTCTTT. Encoded protein: CASHQGATTEAFF.

The J gene is TRBJ2-3, the V gene TRBV28; 8 bases line up with TRBD1. Germline V gene data show CDR1 as MDHEN and CDR2 as SYDVKM. The CDR3 has 16 amino acids. The ends lost 8 bases at V and 2 bases at J; junction bases unmatched: 12. The chain's CDR3 is CASRTAGTGNTDTQYF. In nucleotides, the CDR3 is TGTGCCAGCCGAACGGCGGGGACAGGCAACACAGATACGCAGTATTTT.

V and J are TRBV21-1 and TRBJ1-6. TRBV21-1 is a recognized pseudogene. There are 18 residues in the CDR3. The CDR3 loop reads CASRLEFRLTAINSPLHF. The CDR3 DNA is TGTGCCAGCAGACTAGAATTCCGGTTGACGGCGATTAATTCACCCCTCCACTTT.

The chain carries TRBV7-6 and TRBJ1-5; possible D gene TRBD1, 5 bases. Germline-derived CDR1 and CDR2 are SGHVS and FNYEAQ. The length of the CDR3 is 16 residues. Trimming took off 1 base at V and 1 base at J, with 11 bases between the two ends. The CDR3 DNA reads TGTGCCAGCAGCTTAGGGGGAGGGGAGAGCAATCAGCCCCAGCATTTT. It codes for CASSLGGGESNQPQHF.

The V gene is TRBV2, the J gene TRBJ1-6, with unresolved D. The CDR3 covers 13 residues. Germline V lookup: CDR1 SNHLY, CDR2 FYNNEI. V lost 8 bases and J lost 4, with 9 bases in between. CDR3 in amino acids: CASVVDYNSPLHF. The CDR3 DNA reads TGTGCCAGCGTCGTCGATTATAATTCACCCCTCCACTTT.

The chain is built from TRBV18 and TRBJ2-7, with a possible D match to TRBD1 (5 bases). The germline CDR1 and CDR2 sequences are KGHSH and LQKENI. The CDR3 runs to 16 residues. V was pared by 2 bases and J by 0 bases, with 14 bases between. The CDR3 reads CASSPDDRAASYEQYF. CDR3 DNA: TGTGCCAGCTCACCAGACGACAGAGCCGCCTCCTACGAGCAGTACTTC.

This chain links TRBV6-6 with TRBJ2-1, with D possibly matching TRBD1 (6 bases). This CDR3 comprises 13 residues. Germline CDR1 MNHNY, CDR2 SVGAGI (reference sequence). Trimming cost V 9 bases and J 6 bases, with 15 bases left between them. As DNA, the CDR3 is TGTGCCAGTTATTTCAGGGGTTTCAATGAGCAGTTCTTC. Residues: CASYFRGFNEQFF.

The chain links TRBV6-1 to TRBJ1-2; the D is unclear. Germline V gives CDR1 MNHNS, CDR2 SASEGT. The CDR3 has 16 amino acids. With 3 bases removed from V and 0 bases from J, the gap between germline ends came to 14 bases. The CDR3 nucleotides are TGTGCCAGCAGTGACCAACAGCTGTTGACTAACTATGGCTACACCTTC. Translating gives CASSDQQLLTNYGYTF.

V gene TRBV12-3 or TRBV12-4 combines with J gene TRBJ1-4; no clear D. The CDR3 is 13 amino acids. Trimming pared 6 bases from V and 5 bases from J, leaving 10 bases between. The CDR3 DNA reads TGTGCCAGCAGAAATGACGGGAATGAAAAACTGTTTTTT. Encoded protein: CASRNDGNEKLFF.

V and J are TRBV7-9 and TRBJ2-7, with 9 bases aligning to TRBD1. The CDR3 is 15 residues long. Trimming cost V 3 bases and J 5 bases; bases outside gene matches: 8. From germline, CDR1 is SEHNR and CDR2 FQNEAQ (reference sequence). The CDR3 DNA follows: TGTGCCAGCAGCTTCCACAGGGGGCGCACCCACGAGCAGTACTTC. Protein product: CASSFHRGRTHEQYF. Supplemented by reference TRBV7-9 and TRBJ2-7, the full variable domain reads DTGVSQNPRHKITKRGQNVTFRCDPISEHNRLYWYRQTLGQGPEFLTYFQNEAQLEKSRLLSDRFSAERPKGSFSTLEIQRTEQGDSAMYLCASSFHRGRTHEQYFGPGTRLTVT.

The chain employs TRBV10-3 and TRBJ1-2; tentatively, D is TRBD1 (5 bases). CDR1 ENHRY and CDR2 SYGVKD come from the germline V gene. V shed 7 bases and J shed 2 bases, with 11 bases lying between them. CDR3 length: 13 amino acids. CDR3 nucleotide sequence: TGTGCCATCATCAGGGAGGGAAACTATGGCTACACCTTC. This translates into CAIIREGNYGYTF.

In this sample, this clone turned up a few times. The chain joins TRBV5-1 to TRBJ2-7; 10 bases are shared with TRBD1. There are 15 residues in the CDR3. J lost 6 bases, V lost 6 bases, and 12 bases had no gene match. Germline V gives CDR1 SGHRS, CDR2 YFSETQ. CDR3 in DNA: TGCGCCAGCACCCTCCGTGGGGACAGGGGCGGCGAGCAGTACTTC. Protein product: CASTLRGDRGGEQYF.

The chain carries TRBV4-1 and TRBJ2-7; 13 bases align to TRBD2. The CDR3 spans 18 residues. V lost 3 bases, J lost 4 bases, and 12 bases stayed unmatched. CDR1 MGHRA and CDR2 YSYEKL come from the germline V gene. Here the CDR3 reads CASSQATRGLAGEYEQYF. Here the CDR3 DNA reads TGCGCCAGCAGCCAGGCCACTCGCGGACTAGCGGGGGAATACGAGCAGTACTTC.

The chain carries TRBV30 and TRBJ2-7; TRBD1 agrees at 9 bases. The CDR3 is made up of 15 amino acids. CDR1 and CDR2 from the germline V gene are GTSNPN and SVGIG (reference sequence). V trimming: 5 bases; J trimming: 6 bases; junction bases outside the gene matches: 14. CDR3 residues: CAWVKLGQGTGEQYF. CDR3 in DNA: TGTGCCTGGGTGAAGCTCGGACAGGGGACGGGCGAGCAGTACTTC.

The V call is TRBV5-1, the J call TRBJ2-3; D not resolved. The V gene lost 2 bases and the J gene lost 3 bases, with 13 bases spanning the gap. The germline gives CDR1 SGHRS, CDR2 YFSETQ. The CDR3 consists of 15 residues. The DNA for the CDR3 is TGCGCCAGCAGCTTAAGCGACGGGCGGACAGATACGCAGTATTTT. Translation gives CASSLSDGRTDTQYF.

The chain joins TRBV7-9 to TRBJ2-3, with D perhaps matching TRBD1 (7 bases). The V end lost 1 base, the J end lost 4 bases, and 12 bases lay between the germline ends. Germline V lookup: CDR1 SEHNR, CDR2 FQNEAQ (reference sequence). There are 15 residues in the CDR3. For the CDR3, the DNA is TGTGCCAGCAGCTTAGTAGGCAGGGGGGCAGATACGCAGTATTTT. This encodes CASSLVGRGADTQYF.

This chain links TRBV29-1 with TRBJ2-5; possible D gene TRBD1, 5 bases. Deletions cut 7 bases from V and 5 bases from J, with 8 bases between. The CDR3 has 10 residues. Germline V lookup: CDR1 SQVTM, CDR2 ANQGSEA. As DNA, the CDR3 is TGCAGCGCGCACAGGGAGACCCAGTACTTC. Its translation: CSAHRETQYF.

V is TRBV2 and J is TRBJ1-4, with unresolved D. V lost 10 bases to trimming and J lost 3 bases, with 9 bases between them. This CDR3 spans 12 amino acids. CDR1 is SNHLY and CDR2 is FYNNEI in the germline V gene. CDR3 in amino acids: CANKKANEKLFF. CDR3 coding DNA: TGTGCCAATAAGAAAGCTAATGAAAAACTGTTTTTT.

This rearrangement joins TRBV19 to TRBJ2-2, with D unresolved. The V end was cut by 8 bases, the J end by 8 bases, with 9 bases between. The CDR3 contains 11 residues. Germline CDR1 LNHDA, CDR2 SQIVND (reference sequence). This CDR3 reads CASGSRGELFF. The CDR3 nucleotides read TGTGCCAGTGGATCCAGAGGGGAGCTGTTTTTT.

This rearrangement joins TRBV2 to TRBJ2-3; 8 bases are shared with TRBD1. The junction had 6 bases not matched to a gene; V was cut back by 6 bases and J by 4 bases. Germline V lookup: CDR1 SNHLY, CDR2 FYNNEI. The CDR3 runs 14 residues. The CDR3 nucleotides read TGTGCCAGCAGCGCGGACAGGGTATCAGATACGCAGTATTTT. The encoded protein is CASSADRVSDTQYF.

This rearrangement joins TRBV28 to TRBJ1-1, with D tentatively TRBD1 (5 bases). This CDR3 is 17 amino acids long. The V end was cut by 3 bases, the J end by 0 bases, with 17 bases between. The germline V gene has CDR1 MDHEN and CDR2 SYDVKM. The CDR3 protein is CASSLHLQGRMNTEAFF. CDR3 sequence (DNA): TGTGCCAGCAGTTTGCATCTCCAGGGAAGGATGAACACTGAAGCTTTCTTT.

The chain carries TRBV18 and TRBJ2-1; TRBD1 matches at 8 bases. V shed 2 bases, J shed 8 bases, and the junction held 5 bases outside the gene matches. Germline V gene sequence: CDR1 KGHSH, CDR2 LQKENI. CDR3 length: 14 amino acids. CDR3 amino acids: CASSPYQGADEQFF. Written as DNA, the CDR3 is TGTGCCAGCTCACCATACCAGGGGGCTGATGAGCAGTTCTTC.